This T cell receptor (beta chain) was sequenced in a study of blood T cell repertoires in COVID-19. Across the whole study: There were acute and convalescent COVID-19 samples, and they came from the United States, Italy and Spain. T cells, B-cell-depleted T cells, or PBMCs provided the cDNA or gDNA that served as material.

In the authors' methods: For nucleated cells, counts were estimated from reference gene primer amplification. Repertoires were generated with immunoSEQ multiplex PCR, while TCRdb's copy carries only in-frame clones and drops some. That table furnishes V, J and clone size, whereas the DNA furnished D and trimming. This table holds about 210,000 clones, around 88% found once. Germline assignment: CDR1 SQVTM and CDR2 ANQGSEA. V lost 6 bases, J lost 5 bases, and 9 bases stayed unmatched. This CDR3 is 13 amino acids long. The chain combines TRBV29-1 with TRBJ1-1; 7 bases match TRBD1. The origin of this receptor is a man aged 50-60 years with active or convalescent COVID-19. Sequenced sample: peripheral blood. The CDR3 loop reads CSVTQGMRTEAFF. The DNA for the CDR3 is TGCAGCGTAACACAGGGGATGCGGACTGAAGCTTTCTTT.